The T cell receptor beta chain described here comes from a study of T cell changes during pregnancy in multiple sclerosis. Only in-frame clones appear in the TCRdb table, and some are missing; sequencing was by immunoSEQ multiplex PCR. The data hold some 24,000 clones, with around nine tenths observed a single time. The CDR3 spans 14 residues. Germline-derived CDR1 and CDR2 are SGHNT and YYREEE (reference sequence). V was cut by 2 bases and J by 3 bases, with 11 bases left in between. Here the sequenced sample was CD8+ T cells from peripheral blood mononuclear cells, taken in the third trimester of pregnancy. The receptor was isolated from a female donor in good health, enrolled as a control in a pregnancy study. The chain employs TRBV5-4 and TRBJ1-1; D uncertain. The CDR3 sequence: CASSFWSRDTEAFF. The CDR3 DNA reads TGTGCCAGCAGCTTCTGGAGTCGGGACACTGAAGCTTTCTTT.